One and the same sample provided the 25 T cell receptor beta chains below, sequenced in a study of T-cell reconstitution after alpha-beta-depleted transplantation in children. Unique molecular identifiers were incorporated during preparation of the TCRbeta library. TCRdb used MiXCR to reprocess the PCR reads, holding one entry per CDR3 protein. In the table there are roughly 500,000 distinct CDR3 sequences, approximately 12% of which are singletons. The sequencing used PBMCs from the stem cell graft donor, collected from the stem cell graft. The receptors here all came from a human donor who donated a stem cell graft to a child with combined immunodeficiency.

This chain joins TRBV11-3 and TRBJ2-5, with a tentative D call TRBD1 (8 bases). From germline, CDR1 is SGHNT and CDR2 YENEEA. V shed 3 bases and J shed 5 bases, with 13 bases lying between them. CDR3 length equals 14 residues. The CDR3 coding sequence is TGTGCCAGCAGCTTTGGACAGGGAGGGGAGACCCAGTACTTC. Translated: CASSFGQGGETQYF.

This clonotype was observed many times. The gene calls are TRBV2 and TRBJ2-5; TRBD1 agrees at 7 bases. The CDR3 sequence is 15 residues long. Germline V gene sequence: CDR1 SNHLY, CDR2 FYNNEI. Trimming took 5 bases from V and 1 from J; bases not matched to a gene: 7. The CDR3 nucleotides read TGTGCCAGCAGTAGGGGACAGATCCCCCAAGAGACCCAGTACTTC. Encoded protein: CASSRGQIPQETQYF. The whole variable domain, remainder taken from reference TRBV2 and TRBJ2-5, is EPEVTQTPSHQVTQMGQEVILRCVPISNHLYFYWYRQILGQKVEFLVSFYNNEISEKSEIFDDQFSVERPDGSNFTLKIRSTKLEDSAMYFCASSRGQIPQETQYFGPGTRLLVL.

The chain recombines TRBV7-2 with TRBJ1-5; D not certain. This CDR3 is 13 amino acids long. Germline lookup yields CDR1 SGHTA and CDR2 FQGNSA. Trimming cost V 4 bases and J 2 bases, with 6 bases left between them. CDR3 sequence (DNA): TGTGCCAGCAGCTCGATGGGCAATCAGCCCCAGCATTTT. It is translated as CASSSMGNQPQHF.

Here the CDR3 reads CASSPTQSVDEQYF. In DNA, the CDR3 is TGTGCCAGCTCACCCACACAGAGTGTCGACGAGCAGTACTTC. J is TRBJ2-7 and V is TRBV18; D call uncertain. The germline CDR1 and CDR2 sequences are KGHSH and LQKENI. V was shortened by 3 bases and J by 5 bases, with 14 bases between the two germline ends. The CDR3 is 14 residues long.

Many counts were recorded for this clonotype. The chain joins TRBV7-2 to TRBJ2-5; a possible D gene is TRBD2 (7 bases). Germline CDR1 is SGHTA and CDR2 is FQGNSA. V dropped 6 bases and J dropped 5 bases, with 19 bases sitting between them. CDR3 length: 15 residues. CDR3 loop: CASRSGTTQGETQYF. CDR3 nucleotides: TGTGCCAGCAGATCCGGGACTACCCAGGGGGAGACCCAGTACTTC.

This clonotype was seen only a few times. This chain joins TRBV19 and TRBJ2-3; 9 nucleotides match TRBD2. This CDR3 is built from 15 residues. The ends lost 9 bases at V and 2 bases at J; junction bases unmatched: 9. Germline V gene data show CDR1 as LNHDA and CDR2 as SQIVND (reference sequence). The CDR3 here is CASAGLAGYTDTQYF. CDR3 nucleotide sequence: TGTGCCAGCGCGGGGCTAGCGGGGTACACAGATACGCAGTATTTT.

This clonotype has only one observation. The CDR3 DNA reads TGTGCCTGGAGTGTACTCGGGCAGCCGCCCTACACAGATACGCAGTATTTT. As protein: CAWSVLGQPPYTDTQYF. The chain carries TRBV30 and TRBJ2-3, with D unclear. The germline V gene encodes CDR1 GTSNPN and CDR2 SVGIG (reference sequence). V lost 0 bases and J lost 2, with 18 bases in between. The CDR3 is 17 residues long.

In its sample, this clonotype was seen a few times. V gene TRBV5-1 combines with J gene TRBJ1-1, with D possibly being TRBD1 (6 bases). The ends were cut back, 0 bases at V and 4 bases at J, with 13 bases in the middle. This CDR3 is 15 amino acids long. The germline V gene encodes CDR1 SGHRS and CDR2 YFSETQ. DNA for the CDR3: TGCGCCAGCAGCTTGGAGACGGGGGCGGGCACTGAAGCTTTCTTT. The encoded protein is CASSLETGAGTEAFF. Variable domain in full (rest from reference TRBV5-1 and TRBJ1-1): KAGVTQTPRYLIKTRGQQVTLSCSPISGHRSVSWYQQTPGQGLQFLFEYFSETQRNKGNFPGRFSGRQFSNSRSEMNVSTLELGDSALYLCASSLETGAGTEAFFGQGTRLTVV.

This chain joins TRBV12-3 or TRBV12-4 and TRBJ2-5; D might be TRBD2 (6 bases). The ends were cut back, 6 bases at V and 4 bases at J, with 12 bases in the middle. CDR3 size: 13 residues. The CDR3 coding sequence is TGTGCCAGCAGGGTCGGGAGTTCAGAGACCCAGTACTTC. It specifies CASRVGSSETQYF.

This clonotype was counted a few times. V gene TRBV5-1 combines with J gene TRBJ2-5; D gene ambiguous. This CDR3 is built from 14 residues. The V and J ends lost 0 bases and 4 bases respectively, with 10 bases between them. In germline, CDR1 is SGHRS, CDR2 YFSETQ. CDR3 amino acids: CASSLGVVRETQYF. The CDR3 DNA sequence: TGCGCCAGCAGCTTGGGTGTAGTCAGAGAGACCCAGTACTTC.

This sequence joins TRBV7-2 and TRBJ1-2; no definite D call. In germline, CDR1 is SGHTA, CDR2 FQGNSA. V lost 3 bases and J 6 bases, leaving 8 bases between the germline ends. The CDR3 sequence is 12 residues long. For the CDR3, the DNA is TGTGCCAGCAGCTTGAGGAGGGATGGCTACACCTTC. Amino acids: CASSLRRDGYTF.

The chain has TRBV12-3 or TRBV12-4 and TRBJ2-2, with 9 bases lining up with TRBD1. CDR3 length equals 15 residues. The V and J ends lost 5 bases and 4 bases, in that order; junction bases with no gene match: 5. The CDR3 loop is CASSLRTGVTGELFF. The CDR3 DNA reads as TGTGCCAGCAGTCTTCGGACAGGGGTCACCGGGGAGCTGTTTTTT.

The chain employs TRBV6-2 or TRBV6-3 and TRBJ1-1, with 7 positions matching TRBD1. This CDR3 is built from 14 residues. Germline values: CDR1 MNHEY, CDR2 SVGEGT. With 7 bases clipped from V and 5 bases from J, the junction kept 10 bases outside the gene matches. The CDR3, as DNA: TGTGCCAGCATTTTTCGACAGGGTAGGACTGAAGCTTTCTTT. As protein: CASIFRQGRTEAFF.

This clonotype was seen ten or more times. CDR3 sequence reads: CASSRDRDGYTF. The CDR3 DNA is TGTGCCAGCAGCCGGGACAGGGATGGCTACACCTTC. The V gene is TRBV7-9, the J gene TRBJ1-2; 9 bases map to TRBD1. The CDR3 is made up of 12 amino acids. V lost 5 bases, J lost 6 bases, and 1 base stayed unmatched. The V gene's germline CDR1 is SEHNR and CDR2 FQNEAQ (reference sequence).

This chain links TRBV12-3 or TRBV12-4 with TRBJ1-1; D is ambiguous. The CDR3 is 13 amino acids. Trimming left V 3 bases short and J 4 bases short, with 9 bases between. The CDR3 reads CASSFGPGTEAFF. The DNA for the CDR3 is TGTGCCAGCAGTTTCGGTCCGGGCACTGAAGCTTTCTTT.

J is TRBJ1-1 and V is TRBV12-3 or TRBV12-4; D gene uncertain. The V end was cut by 8 bases, the J end by 0 bases, with 7 bases between. This CDR3 is 12 amino acids long. CDR3 coding DNA: TGTGCCAGCCGAGGGTTGAACACTGAAGCTTTCTTT. This translates into CASRGLNTEAFF.

The table lists this clonotype with many counts. V usage is TRBV12-3 or TRBV12-4 and J usage is TRBJ2-5, with a tentative D call TRBD2 (5 bases). Deletions cut 4 bases from V and 3 bases from J, with 18 bases between. The CDR3 length is 16 residues. CDR3 DNA: TGTGCCAGCAGTTCAGCCCTAGGGAGCGGAAAAGAGACCCAGTACTTC. It specifies CASSSALGSGKETQYF.

This clonotype showed up many times. The chain joins TRBV6-1 to TRBJ2-1; D not resolved. CDR3 length: 13 amino acids. V lost 6 bases and J 3 bases, leaving 9 bases between the germline ends. The germline gives CDR1 MNHNS, CDR2 SASEGT. CDR3 DNA: TGTGCCAGCAGAGAGAGGATCTACAATGAGCAGTTCTTC. It yields the protein CASRERIYNEQFF.

V usage is TRBV28 and J usage is TRBJ1-3; D perhaps matches TRBD1 (5 bases). The V end was cut by 3 bases, the J end by 4 bases, with 10 bases between. This CDR3 has 14 amino acids. CDR1 and CDR2 (germline): MDHEN, SYDVKM. DNA of the CDR3: TGTGCCAGCAGTTTTGGGGGTAGAGGAAACACCATATATTTT. This sequence encodes CASSFGGRGNTIYF.

This clonotype occurred many times. The chain links TRBV29-1 to TRBJ1-5, with D unclear. V was trimmed by 6 bases and J by 4 bases, leaving 13 bases between them. This CDR3 has 13 amino acids. Germline-derived CDR1 and CDR2 are SQVTM and ANQGSEA. The CDR3 bases are TGCAGCGTGAGCCCGGGTGGGAATCAGCCCCAGCATTTT. Translated: CSVSPGGNQPQHF.

A few counts support this clonotype. The chain uses TRBV5-1 and TRBJ2-3, with 7 nucleotides matching TRBD2. V was pared by 2 bases and J by 1 base, with 7 bases of the junction left unmatched. Germline V gene data show CDR1 as SGHRS and CDR2 as YFSETQ. The CDR3 has 16 amino acids. In nucleotides, the CDR3 is TGCGCCAGCAGCTTAACCGGGACTACCCGCACAGATACGCAGTATTTT. This codes for CASSLTGTTRTDTQYF.

This clonotype was recorded many times. The chain recombines TRBV12-3 or TRBV12-4 with TRBJ1-5; 7 bases agree with TRBD1. Trimming at V came to 1 base and at J to 3 bases, leaving 6 bases not matched to a gene. This CDR3 is built from 16 residues. CDR3 in DNA: TGTGCCAGCAGTTTAGGGTATGACAGGGTCAATCAGCCCCAGCATTTT. It encodes CASSLGYDRVNQPQHF.

With respect to this clonotype: This CDR3 fails to terminate in the conserved phenylalanine or tryptophan, so it likely reflects a read error. The chain couples TRBV6-5 to TRBJ2-1, with 8 bases lining up with TRBD2. Germline CDR1 MNHEY, CDR2 SVGAGI. V trimming: 0 bases; J trimming: 4 bases; junction bases outside the gene matches: 5. The CDR3 consists of 16 residues. The DNA of the CDR3 is TGTGCCAGCAGTTACTCGGGAATAGCGGGGTACAATGAGCAGTTCGTC. It yields the protein CASSYSGIAGYNEQFV.

Many counts were recorded for this clonotype. The chain couples TRBV5-1 to TRBJ2-7; D gene ambiguous. Deletions cut 0 bases from V and 5 bases from J, with 12 bases between. Germline CDR1 and CDR2: SGHRS and YFSETQ. CDR3 length equals 14 residues. The DNA of the CDR3 is TGCGCCAGCAGCTTGGCCAACCAGGTCCACGAGCAGTACTTC. This gives the protein CASSLANQVHEQYF.

Note on this clonotype: One end of the junction is discordant with germline, which a read error may explain. The chain uses TRBV7-2 and TRBJ2-3; 7 nucleotides align to TRBD2. The CDR3 sequence is 15 residues long. Germline V CDR1 and CDR2: SGHTA, FQGNSA. The CDR3 coding sequence is TGTGCCAGCAGCTTAGCGGCGGGAGAGGCGTTTACGCAGTGTTTT. The encoded protein is CASSLAAGEAFTQCF.